The 25 T cell receptor beta chains in this list originate from one sample, sequenced in a study of T cell repertoires in cytomegalovirus infection. TCRdb called the reads again in MiXCR, with one record for every CDR3 protein. The sample shows around 350,000 distinct CDR3 sequences, roughly 18% of them seen only once. The sequencing sample was made of PBMCs. Receptor source: a human donor in good health (CMV status not recorded). Some clones in this sample may be carry-over from other donors' samples.

This clonotype was observed a few times. The V gene is TRBV6-1, the J gene TRBJ2-3; 7 bases are shared with TRBD2. Germline CDR1 reads MNHNS; CDR2 reads SASEGT. This CDR3 has 14 amino acids. After removal of 8 bases from V and 2 bases from J, the junction contained 7 bases not matched to a gene. The chain's CDR3 is CASAGRVATDTQYF. Here the CDR3 DNA reads TGTGCCAGCGCGGGGAGGGTGGCCACAGATACGCAGTATTTT.

The J gene is TRBJ2-5, the V gene TRBV19; tentative D call: TRBD2 (6 bases). Germline V lookup: CDR1 LNHDA, CDR2 SQIVND (reference sequence). V was pared by 7 bases and J by 2 bases, with 14 bases between. The CDR3 sequence is 14 residues long. The CDR3 sequence is CASTLGGAQETQYF. CDR3 nucleotides: TGTGCCAGTACCCTTGGCGGGGCTCAAGAGACCCAGTACTTC. The complete variable domain, with remaining parts taken from reference TRBV19 and TRBJ2-5, reads DGGITQSPKYLFRKEGQNVTLSCEQNLNHDAMYWYRQDPGQGLRLIYYSQIVNDFQKGDIAEGYSVSREKKESFPLTVTSAQKNPTAFYLCASTLGGAQETQYFGPGTRLLVL.

The rearrangement joins TRBV7-2 to TRBJ2-3; 14 nucleotides line up with TRBD2. The CDR3 has 16 amino acids. V gave up 1 base and J gave up 6 bases; unmatched junction bases: 3. Germline values: CDR1 SGHTA, CDR2 FQGNSA. DNA of the CDR3: TGTGCCAGCAGCTTAGGGGGACTAGCGGGAGAGGATACGCAGTATTTT. Protein product: CASSLGGLAGEDTQYF.

This clonotype was observed a few times. V is TRBV28 and J is TRBJ1-5, with 7 bases matching TRBD1. Trimming removed 3 bases from V and 6 bases from J; junction bases left unmatched: 14. This CDR3 is built from 17 residues. Germline CDR1 and CDR2: MDHEN and SYDVKM. CDR3 sequence reads: CASSFILGGGAGQPQHF. DNA of the CDR3: TGTGCCAGCAGTTTTATTTTAGGAGGGGGCGCGGGTCAGCCCCAGCATTTT.

Many counts were recorded for this clonotype. V and J are TRBV28 and TRBJ2-2; D ambiguous. Trimming left V 4 bases short and J 2 bases short, with 5 bases between. The CDR3 consists of 13 residues. Germline CDR1 and CDR2: MDHEN and SYDVKM. The CDR3 nucleotides read TGTGCCAGCAGTTACACAAACACCGGGGAGCTGTTTTTT. The encoded protein is CASSYTNTGELFF.

As regards this clonotype: With a much larger clone just one base away, this may be a read error. The rearrangement uses TRBV6-6 and TRBJ2-7; D remains ambiguous. The CDR3 runs to 14 residues. CDR1 is MNHNY, CDR2 SVGAGI, per germline (reference sequence). CDR3 DNA sequence: TGTGTCAGCAGTTACTCGAGGCAGTCCTACGAGCAGTACTTC. Its translation: CVSSYSRQSYEQYF.

This clonotype was counted a few times. The chain recombines TRBV12-3 or TRBV12-4 with TRBJ2-2, with TRBD2 identical over 15 bases. The CDR3 contains 17 residues. V dropped 5 bases and J dropped 4; count of bases not matched to a gene: 5. CDR3 in DNA: TGTGCCAGCAGTCTCCCGGGACTAGCGGGAGGCACCGGGGAGCTGTTTTTT. It codes for CASSLPGLAGGTGELFF.

The chain recombines TRBV20-1 with TRBJ2-1; D uncertain. V shed 1 base and J shed 8 bases, with 12 bases lying between them. CDR1 and CDR2 (germline): DFQATT, SNEGSKA (reference sequence). The CDR3 sequence is 13 residues long. The CDR3 loop is CSARVGGIHEQFF. The CDR3 DNA follows: TGCAGTGCTAGAGTAGGCGGAATCCATGAGCAGTTCTTC.

There are a few counts of this clonotype. The chain joins TRBV20-1 to TRBJ2-3; 7 nucleotides line up with TRBD2. This CDR3 is built from 16 residues. In germline, CDR1 is DFQATT, CDR2 SNEGSKA (reference sequence). V shed 7 bases and J 4 bases; nucleotides not matched to a gene: 17. Here the CDR3 DNA reads TGCAGTGGGGGGGGGAGAGGAGGGGCCTTAGCAGATACGCAGTATTTT. Protein sequence: CSGGGRGGALADTQYF.

This clonotype was observed a handful of times. This rearrangement joins TRBV2 to TRBJ1-5; D is perhaps TRBD1 (6 bases). Trimming took 4 bases from V and 7 from J, leaving 14 bases between them. This CDR3 is built from 14 residues. Germline loops: CDR1 SNHLY, CDR2 FYNNEI. The CDR3 spells CASSAQGPKQPQHF. CDR3 DNA: TGTGCCAGCAGTGCACAGGGTCCCAAACAGCCCCAGCATTTT. The complete variable domain, with remaining parts taken from reference TRBV2 and TRBJ1-5, reads EPEVTQTPSHQVTQMGQEVILRCVPISNHLYFYWYRQILGQKVEFLVSFYNNEISEKSEIFDDQFSVERPDGSNFTLKIRSTKLEDSAMYFCASSAQGPKQPQHFGDGTRLSIL.

The chain carries TRBV5-6 and TRBJ1-1; tentative D call: TRBD1 (6 bases). The CDR3 runs to 13 residues. The germline CDR1 and CDR2 sequences are SGHDT and YYEEEE. V was pared by 5 bases and J by 7 bases, with 15 bases between. CDR3 coding DNA: TGTGCCAGCAGAATCGGTCCAGGGGTTGAAGCTTTCTTT. Amino acid sequence: CASRIGPGVEAFF.

The chain is built from TRBV7-8 and TRBJ2-3, with 8 bases matching TRBD2. The CDR3 loop spans 14 amino acids. J gave up 4 bases and V 1 base, and 1 base lay outside the gene matches. Germline CDR1 is SGHVS and CDR2 is FQNEAQ. In DNA form, the CDR3 reads TGTGCCAGCAGCTTAGTGACTAGCGCAGATACGCAGTATTTT. Translating gives CASSLVTSADTQYF.

This clonotype appeared many times. The chain combines TRBV12-3 or TRBV12-4 with TRBJ2-3; possible D gene TRBD2, 6 bases. Trimming shortened V by 6 bases and J by 1 base, and 17 bases separated the two germline ends. This CDR3 spans 16 amino acids. The CDR3 here is CASSGGGRTGTDTQYF. The CDR3 DNA follows: TGTGCCAGCAGCGGCGGAGGGAGGACTGGCACAGATACGCAGTATTTT.

In this sample, this clonotype turned up a few times. The chain has TRBV29-1 and TRBJ2-1; D might be TRBD1 (6 bases). The CDR3 spans 15 residues. The V gene's germline CDR1 is SQVTM and CDR2 ANQGSEA. V shed 3 bases and J shed 0 bases, with 12 bases lying between them. As DNA, the CDR3 is TGCAGCGTTGATCAGGACAGCCACTCCTACAATGAGCAGTTCTTC. It encodes CSVDQDSHSYNEQFF.

A few counts support this clonotype. The V and J genes are TRBV3-1 and TRBJ2-1; tentatively, D is TRBD1 (7 bases). V was pared by 0 bases and J by 5 bases, with 17 bases between. The CDR3 extends over 17 amino acids. Germline V CDR1 and CDR2: LGHDT, YNNKEL (reference sequence). The DNA for the CDR3 is TGTGCCAGCAGCCAAGACCGCCAGGGGGGAGCAGACAATGAGCAGTTCTTC. Its translation: CASSQDRQGGADNEQFF.

This CDR3 is CASSPLWGGQPQHF. The CDR3 DNA follows: TGTGCCAGCAGTCCCCTGTGGGGTGGGCAGCCCCAGCATTTT. The chain combines TRBV28 with TRBJ1-5; D not resolved. Between the trimmed V and J ends, which lost 5 bases and 7 bases, there was a span of 15 bases. The CDR3 consists of 14 residues. Germline V lookup: CDR1 MDHEN, CDR2 SYDVKM.

The CDR3 bases are TGCGCCAGCAGCTTGGCCTCCTCTAACTATGGCTACACCTTC. Protein product: CASSLASSNYGYTF. This chain connects TRBV5-1 to TRBJ1-2; no definite D call. Trimming removed 0 bases from V and 0 bases from J, with 6 bases in between. Germline V gives CDR1 SGHRS, CDR2 YFSETQ. This CDR3 contains 14 residues.

The chain combines TRBV5-1 with TRBJ2-5; TRBD1 agrees at 10 bases. Germline V CDR1 and CDR2: SGHRS, YFSETQ. V trimming: 4 bases; J trimming: 3 bases; junction bases outside the gene matches: 6. The length of the CDR3 is 15 residues. The CDR3 DNA follows: TGCGCCAGCAGCAAGCAGGGGACAGGGGAAGAGACCCAGTACTTC. As protein: CASSKQGTGEETQYF.

The chain joins TRBV7-9 to TRBJ1-2; 7 bases line up with TRBD1. The J segment lost 8 bases and the V segment lost 3 bases, leaving 9 bases of the junction unmatched. Germline V gene data show CDR1 as SEHNR and CDR2 as FQNEAQ (reference sequence). The CDR3 sequence is 14 residues long. Written as DNA, the CDR3 is TGTGCCAGCAGCTTCTCGACAGGGTATAACGGCTACACCTTC. It encodes CASSFSTGYNGYTF.

This clonotype was observed many times. The J gene is TRBJ2-3, the V gene TRBV7-2; D is ambiguous. V dropped 3 bases and J dropped 5 bases, with 9 bases sitting between them. CDR3 size: 13 residues. Germline V gives CDR1 SGHTA, CDR2 FQGNSA. The CDR3 bases are TGTGCCAGCAGCTTTCAGCCGGGAGATACGCAGTATTTT. Protein sequence: CASSFQPGDTQYF.

The chain carries TRBV28 and TRBJ2-1, with TRBD2 matching 7 bases. This CDR3 comprises 22 residues. CDR1 is MDHEN, CDR2 SYDVKM, per germline. V lost 6 bases and J lost 3; bases outside the gene matches: 29. CDR3 residues: CASSPPGSGFYDRTRGYNEQFF. The CDR3 region has the DNA TGTGCCAGCAGCCCGCCCGGGTCAGGGTTCTATGACCGGACTAGAGGCTACAATGAGCAGTTCTTC.

For the CDR3, the DNA is TGTGCCAGCAGTTACACAAGCGGGACCTACGAGCAGTACTTC. It codes for CASSYTSGTYEQYF. The chain carries TRBV7-9 and TRBJ2-7; TRBD2 matches 7 bases. This CDR3 has 14 amino acids. Germline V CDR1 and CDR2: SEHNR, FQNEAQ (reference sequence). V trimming: 6 bases; J trimming: 2 bases; junction bases outside the gene matches: 7.

V usage is TRBV5-4 and J usage is TRBJ2-1; the match to TRBD2 covers 13 bases. Germline loops: CDR1 SGHNT, CDR2 YYREEE (reference sequence). The CDR3 is made up of 16 amino acids. The V and J ends lost 4 bases and 5 bases, in that order; junction bases with no gene match: 6. The CDR3 DNA is TGTGCCAGCAGCCGCGGACTAGCGGGAGTAAACAATGAGCAGTTCTTC. Translated, it gives CASSRGLAGVNNEQFF.

This clonotype has ten or more counts. This chain connects TRBV4-1 to TRBJ2-3; TRBD2 matches 8 bases. The CDR3 runs 16 residues. CDR1 and CDR2 (germline): MGHRA, YSYEKL. V lost 4 bases to trimming and J lost 1 base; unmatched junction nucleotides: 7. DNA for the CDR3: TGCGCCAGCAGCCCCCGAGGTAGCGGGGGCACAGATACGCAGTATTTT. Its translation is CASSPRGSGGTDTQYF.

This clonotype has more than one count but fewer than ten. The V call is TRBV11-3, the J call TRBJ2-2, with 8 bases aligning to TRBD1. The germline CDR1 and CDR2 sequences are SGHNT and YENEEA. The CDR3 extends over 14 amino acids. V shed 4 bases and J 3 bases; nucleotides not matched to a gene: 1. For the CDR3, the DNA is TGTGCCAGCAGCTCGGACAGGGACACCGGGGAGCTGTTTTTT. It specifies CASSSDRDTGELFF.